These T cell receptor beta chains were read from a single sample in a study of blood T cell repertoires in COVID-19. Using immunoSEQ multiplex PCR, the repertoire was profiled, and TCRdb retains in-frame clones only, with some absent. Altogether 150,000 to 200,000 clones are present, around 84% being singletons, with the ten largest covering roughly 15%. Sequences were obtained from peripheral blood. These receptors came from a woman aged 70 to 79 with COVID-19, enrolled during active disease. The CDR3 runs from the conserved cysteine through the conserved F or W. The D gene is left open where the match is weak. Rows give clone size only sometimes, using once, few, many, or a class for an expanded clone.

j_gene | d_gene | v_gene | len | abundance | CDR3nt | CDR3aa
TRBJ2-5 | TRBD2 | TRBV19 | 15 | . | TGTGCCAGTAGTCTCGGACTAGCGGGGCAAGAGACCCAGTACTTC | CASSLGLAGQETQYF
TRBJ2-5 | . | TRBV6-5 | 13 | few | TGTGCCAGCAGTTACGGGCGGGCGAGGACCCAGTACTTC | CASSYGRARTQYF
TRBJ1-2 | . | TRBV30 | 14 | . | TGTGCCTGTCCAACGGGAGGGAACCGTGCCGGCTACACCTTC | CACPTGGNRAGYTF
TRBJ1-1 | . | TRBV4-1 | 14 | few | TGCGCCAGCAGCCAAGATTGGACATTTCCTGCCGCTTTCTTT | CASSQDWTFPAAFF
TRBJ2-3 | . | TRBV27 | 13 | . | TGTGCCAGCAGTTTGACAGTCACAGATACGCAGTATTTT | CASSLTVTDTQYF
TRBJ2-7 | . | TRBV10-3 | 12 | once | TGTGCCATCAGCTTGGGGGGTAACGAGCAGTACTTC | CAISLGGNEQYF
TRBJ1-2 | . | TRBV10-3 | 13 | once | TGTGCCATCAGTGTTGACAGCCTGGGGAGGTACACCTTC | CAISVDSLGRYTF
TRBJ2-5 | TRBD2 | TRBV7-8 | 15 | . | TGTGCCAGCAGCCTCCAGCGGGAGGGCCAAGAGACCCAGTACTTC | CASSLQREGQETQYF
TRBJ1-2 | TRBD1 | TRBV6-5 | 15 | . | TGTGCCAGCAGTTACAATTTTGGCAGGGGGTATGGCTACACCTTC | CASSYNFGRGYGYTF
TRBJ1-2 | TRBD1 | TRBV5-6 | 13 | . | TGTGCCAGCAGCCCGACAGGGGAGTGGGGCTACACCTTC | CASSPTGEWGYTF
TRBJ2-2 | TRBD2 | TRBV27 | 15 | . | TGTGCCAGCAGTAAAACTAGCGGGAGTACCGGGGAGCTGTTTTTT | CASSKTSGSTGELFF
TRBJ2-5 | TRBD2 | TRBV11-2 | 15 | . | TGTGCCAGCAGCCCCGACGGACTAGCGGGAGAGACCCAGTACTTC | CASSPDGLAGETQYF
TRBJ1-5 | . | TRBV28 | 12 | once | TGTGCCAGCACTGCCCCGGGACAGCCCCAGCATTTT | CASTAPGQPQHF
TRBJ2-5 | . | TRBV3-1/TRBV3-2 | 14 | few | TGTGCCAGCAGCCAAGTGGCCCTCAAAGAGACCCAGTACTTC | CASSQVALKETQYF
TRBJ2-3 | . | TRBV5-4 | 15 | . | TGTGCCAGCAGCGAGGCGGGACAGCTAGCTTTAAGGCAGTATTTT | CASSEAGQLALRQYF
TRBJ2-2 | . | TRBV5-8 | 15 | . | TGTGCCAGCAGCTTGCAGGCTACGAACACCGGGGAGCTGTTTTTT | CASSLQATNTGELFF
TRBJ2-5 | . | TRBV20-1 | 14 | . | TGCAGTGCTAGTTCCTCACAGATACAAGAGACCCAGTACTTC | CSASSSQIQETQYF
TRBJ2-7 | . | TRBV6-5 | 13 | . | TGTGCCAGCAGCATAGCGGACTCCTACGAGCAGTACTTC | CASSIADSYEQYF
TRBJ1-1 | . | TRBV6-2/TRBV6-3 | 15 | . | TGTGCCAGCAGTAAGAGGGGGACACAGAACACTGAAGCTTTCTTT | CASSKRGTQNTEAFF
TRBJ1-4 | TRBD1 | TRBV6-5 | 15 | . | TGTGCCAGCAGTTACGCCACAGGGGTCGGTGAAAAACTGTTTTTT | CASSYATGVGEKLFF
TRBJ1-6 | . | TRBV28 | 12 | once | TGTGCCAGCAGTTTATGGTCATCACCCCTCCACTTT | CASSLWSSPLHF
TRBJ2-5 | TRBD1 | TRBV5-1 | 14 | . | TGCGCCAGCAGCCCACAGGGGCTTCAAGAGACCCAGTACTTC | CASSPQGLQETQYF
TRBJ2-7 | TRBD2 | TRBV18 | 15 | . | TGTGCCAGCTCACCGGGACTAGCGGGAGTCTACGAGCAGTACTTC | CASSPGLAGVYEQYF
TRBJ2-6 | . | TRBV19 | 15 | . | TGTGCCAGTAGTAACTCTCGGTCTGGGGCCAACGTCCTGACTTTC | CASSNSRSGANVLTF
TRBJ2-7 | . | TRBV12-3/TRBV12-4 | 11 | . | TGTGCCAGCAATCAGGGAAACGAGCAGTACTTC | CASNQGNEQYF
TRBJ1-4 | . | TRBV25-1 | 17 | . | TGTGCCAGCAGTGATTCCTTCAATCCAGCGGACAGACAAAAACTGTTTTTT | CASSDSFNPADRQKLFF
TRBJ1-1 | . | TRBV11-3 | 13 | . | TGTGCCAGCAGCTTACAGGGAAACACTGAAGCTTTCTTT | CASSLQGNTEAFF
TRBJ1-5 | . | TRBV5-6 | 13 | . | TGTGCCAGCAGCCAGGGGTCATTGCAGCCCCAGCATTTT | CASSQGSLQPQHF
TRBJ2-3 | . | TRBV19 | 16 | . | TGTGCCAGTAGTCGCCGAACCCCCGGCCTGGGCGATACGCAGTATTTT | CASSRRTPGLGDTQYF
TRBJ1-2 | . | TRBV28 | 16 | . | TGTGCCAGCAGTCAATCCGGGACACAGTCTAACTATGGCTACACCTTC | CASSQSGTQSNYGYTF
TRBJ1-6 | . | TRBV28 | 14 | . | TGTGCCAGCACCCAAGGCGCAGGGAATTCACCCCTCCACTTT | CASTQGAGNSPLHF
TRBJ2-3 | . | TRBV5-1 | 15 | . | TGCGCCAGCAGCCTAACCCCGAGCGGCACAGATACGCAGTATTTT | CASSLTPSGTDTQYF
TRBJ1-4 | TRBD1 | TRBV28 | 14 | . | TGTGCCAGCAGGTGGACAGGGAAAGGGGAAAAACTGTTTTTT | CASRWTGKGEKLFF
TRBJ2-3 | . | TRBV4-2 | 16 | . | TGTGCCAGCAGCCAAGATCCCCGGGGAAGTTCGGATACGCAGTATTTT | CASSQDPRGSSDTQYF
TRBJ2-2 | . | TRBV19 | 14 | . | TGTGCCAGTAGGGACAGGAGCGGGACCGGGGAGCTGTTTTTT | CASRDRSGTGELFF
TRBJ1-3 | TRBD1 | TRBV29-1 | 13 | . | TGCAGCGTCGACAGGGGAGCTGGAAACACCATATATTTT | CSVDRGAGNTIYF
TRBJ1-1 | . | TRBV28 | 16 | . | TGTGCCAGCAGTCGCACCGGGACACTCCAGAACACTGAAGCTTTCTTT | CASSRTGTLQNTEAFF
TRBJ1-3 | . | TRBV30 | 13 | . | TGTGCCTGGAGTACTGGCTCTGGAAACACCATATATTTT | CAWSTGSGNTIYF